The TCR beta chain described here comes from a study of blood T cell repertoires in COVID-19. Assay used: immunoSEQ multiplex PCR; TCRdb lists only in-frame clones, some missing. The profile shows 30,000 to 40,000 clones, around 90% of them singletons. Deletions cut 2 bases from V and 10 bases from J, with 7 bases between. The CDR3 spans 12 residues. CDR1 SGHDT and CDR2 YYEEEE come from the germline V gene. Sequences were obtained from peripheral blood. This TCR came from a man between 60 and 75 years old with active COVID-19. The V gene is TRBV5-6, the J gene TRBJ1-6, with D uncertain. CDR3 in amino acids: CASSFLGSPLHF. For the CDR3, the DNA is TGTGCCAGCAGCTTCCTCGGGTCACCCCTCCACTTT.